This T cell receptor beta chain is drawn from a study of blood T cell repertoires in COVID-19. Study background: COVID-19 samples from acute and convalescent phases originated in the United States, Italy and Spain.

This clone has only a few counts. In the source study's methods: Researchers report that nucleated cell counts were estimated from reference gene primer amplification. Only in-frame clones appear in the TCRdb table, and some are missing; sequencing was by immunoSEQ multiplex PCR. V, J and clone size are taken as reported in that table, and D and trimming were inferred from the DNA itself. The sample shows over 350,000 clones, about nine tenths of them seen only once. This CDR3 has 15 residues. Germline V gene data show CDR1 as SGHRS and CDR2 as YFSETQ. V shed 5 bases and J shed 2 bases, with 13 bases lying between them.

The receptor comes from a woman in her 30s with active or convalescent COVID-19. The V and J genes are TRBV5-1 and TRBJ1-4, with D unclear. The sequencing sample was made of peripheral blood. CDR3 bases: TGCGCCAGCAGTCCCGGGGTCGGGACTAATGAAAAACTGTTTTTT. Its protein is CASSPGVGTNEKLFF.